A selection of T cell receptor beta chains follows, all from one sample in a study of identical twins. MiXCR, run by TCRdb on the 5' RACE reads, gives a single entry per CDR3 protein. The sample yields roughly 540,000 distinct CDR3 sequences, roughly a fifth seen once. Separately, the same data were catalogued under a study of T cells expressing NK-cell markers.

Sequenced material: CD4+ T cells sorted from blood. These receptor sequences come from a woman younger than 35 in good health. CDR3s include the opening cysteine and the closing phenylalanine or tryptophan. The order of the fields is D gene, V gene, clone size, J gene, CDR3 DNA, CDR3 protein. The D gene is left open where the match is weak. Size tells how often a clone was seen (once, few, many) or the class of an expanded clone, and some rows leave it out.

TRBD2,TRBV7-2,.,TRBJ2-1,TGTGCCAGCAGCTCGCGGGGGGCCTTTTCTACGTTCTTC,CASSSRGAFSTFF
.,TRBV19,few,TRBJ1-2,TGTGCCAGTCGACCAGGGACGGTGGGGAACTATGGCTACACCTTC,CASRPGTVGNYGYTF
.,TRBV20-1,.,TRBJ2-7,TGCAGTGCTAGAAATCTGCTAGACTCCTACGAGCAGTACTTC,CSARNLLDSYEQYF
.,TRBV21-1,.,TRBJ2-4,TGTGCCAGCAGGAACGTAAGTCCCCACATTCAGTACTTC,CASRNVSPHIQYF
TRBD1,TRBV5-1,few,TRBJ1-3,TGCGCCAGCAGCTGGGGACAGTCGACAGGAAACACCATATATTTT,CASSWGQSTGNTIYF
.,TRBV20-1,many,TRBJ1-1,TGCAGTGCTCGTCTAGCGCGGGGAACTGAAGCTTTCTTT,CSARLARGTEAFF
.,TRBV5-6,.,TRBJ2-1,TGTGCCAGCAGCCACCGGGACCTCAGGCCGTTCTTC,CASSHRDLRPFF
.,TRBV18,.,TRBJ2-7,TGTGCCAGCTCACCACCATCCGGTAGGACCCTCTACGAGCAGTACTTC,CASSPPSGRTLYEQYF
.,TRBV11-3,.,TRBJ2-5,TGTGCCAGCGCGGGGAGACAAGAGACCCAGTACTTC,CASAGRQETQYF
.,TRBV6-5,few,TRBJ1-1,TGTGCCAGCAGTTACTCTGGAACCGGACGAACGCCAGCTTTCTTT,CASSYSGTGRTPAFF
TRBD1,TRBV18,.,TRBJ2-2,TGTGCAAGCGGACAGGGGGCTTCGAACACCGGGGAGCTGTTTTTT,CASGQGASNTGELFF
TRBD1,TRBV4-3,few,TRBJ1-2,TGCGCCAGCAGCAAATCCGGGGGGACAGGGTCCTTGGGCTACACCTTC,CASSKSGGTGSLGYTF
.,TRBV20-1,few,TRBJ1-1,TGCAGCGCCGAAGTGAACACTGAAGCTTTCTTT,CSAEVNTEAFF
TRBD1,TRBV20-1,.,TRBJ2-3,TGCAGTGCAGATAGAAGGGACAGGGGGTCCACAGATACGCAGTATTTT,CSADRRDRGSTDTQYF